This TCR beta chain was sequenced for a study of T cell responses to AZD1222 COVID-19 vaccine. Clones were sequenced by immunoSEQ multiplex PCR, and TCRdb holds only the in-frame ones, with some missing. The table shows 80,000 to 100,000 clones, with roughly 84% occurring only once. The study, taken as a whole, reports: Repertoire sampling happened only post peak T cell response. Females made up more of the donors, who were largely white British, and clonal diversity may have come out too low. When two AZD1222 doses had been given, Spike-specific TCR breadth and depth rose. Baseline seropositives among AZD1222 recipients totaled only 6 or 7.

The sample holds one count of this clone. Its cognate antigen is unknown. V lost 1 base and J 4 bases, leaving 16 bases between the germline ends. Germline-derived CDR1 and CDR2 are LNHNV and YYDKDF (reference sequence). CDR3 size: 16 residues. The receptor was isolated from an adult who received the AZD1222 COVID-19 vaccine. Sample: peripheral blood, taken 28 days after the second AZD1222 dose. The chain uses TRBV15 and TRBJ1-1; D remains ambiguous. The CDR3 region is CATSRGTTVAFTEAFF. The CDR3 DNA is TGTGCCACCAGCAGAGGGACTACAGTGGCTTTCACTGAAGCTTTCTTT. The variable domain in full, with the rest retrieved from reference TRBV15 and TRBJ1-1, is DAMVIQNPRYQVTQFGKPVTLSCSQTLNHNVMYWYQQKSSQAPKLLFHYYDKDFNNEADTPDNFQSRRPNTSFCFLDIRSPGLGDTAMYLCATSRGTTVAFTEAFFGQGTRLTVV.